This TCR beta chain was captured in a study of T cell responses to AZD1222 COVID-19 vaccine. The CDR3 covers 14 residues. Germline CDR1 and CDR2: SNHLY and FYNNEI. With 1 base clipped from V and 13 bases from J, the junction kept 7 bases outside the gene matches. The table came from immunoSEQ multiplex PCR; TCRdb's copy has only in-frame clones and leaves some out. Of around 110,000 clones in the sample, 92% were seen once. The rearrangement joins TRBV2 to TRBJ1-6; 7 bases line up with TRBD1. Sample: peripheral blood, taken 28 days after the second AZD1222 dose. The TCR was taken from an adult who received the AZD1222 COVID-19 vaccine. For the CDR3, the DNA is TGTGCCAGCAGTGAAGATAGGACAGGACCCCCCCTCCACTTT. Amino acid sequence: CASSEDRTGPPLHF.